This T cell receptor (beta chain) was identified during a study of blood T cell repertoires in COVID-19. As for the study in general: T cells, B-cell-depleted T cells, or PBMCs provided the cDNA or gDNA that served as material.

Sequencing used immunoSEQ multiplex PCR; TCRdb keeps in-frame clones, though not all of them. Of over 450,000 clones listed, roughly nine tenths are singletons. The receptor's source is a man aged 18 to 29 with COVID-19, enrolled during active disease. Input material: peripheral blood.

The CDR3 region has the DNA TGTGCCAGCAGACCCCGGGACAGGGTCTACGAGCAGTACTTC. Translated: CASRPRDRVYEQYF. The genes are TRBV7-9 and TRBJ2-7; 9 bases agree with TRBD1. The V and J ends lost 6 bases and 3 bases, in that order; junction bases with no gene match: 6. The CDR3 totals 14 residues. Germline V gene lookup returns CDR1 SEHNR and CDR2 FQNEAQ (reference sequence). The full variable domain, in which reference TRBV7-9 and TRBJ2-7 provide the parts outside the CDR3, is DTGVSQNPRHKITKRGQNVTFRCDPISEHNRLYWYRQTLGQGPEFLTYFQNEAQLEKSRLLSDRFSAERPKGSFSTLEIQRTEQGDSAMYLCASRPRDRVYEQYFGPGTRLTVT.